This TCR beta chain derives from a study of blood T cells in healthy people across ages. Whole-study findings and limits: Donor CMV status was unknown, possibly confounding expanded clonotype changes. Those diversity estimates obtained from one million T cells were thought to be underestimates.

For this clonotype: What it recognizes is unknown.

The J segment lost 3 bases and the V segment lost 1 base, leaving 4 bases of the junction unmatched. The CDR3 extends over 16 amino acids. Germline loops: CDR1 SEHNR, CDR2 FQNEAQ (reference sequence). Donor samples were obtained from healthy Caucasian individuals from Russia, aged 6 to 90. Total RNA, at least 5 micrograms per sample, was extracted from PBMCs. A sample-barcoded 5' primer and a J-beta primer mix were used in a second PCR of roughly 7 to 12 cycles. TCRdb reanalysed the 5' RACE reads using MiXCR and keeps one entry per CDR3 protein. The table has about a million distinct CDR3 sequences, more than 30% seen once.

The sample consisted of blood. The receptor was derived from a man between 18 and 29 years old in good health. J is TRBJ1-5 and V is TRBV7-9; 9 positions agree with TRBD1. CDR3 in DNA: TGTGCCAGCAGCTTAGGGACAGGGGCCCTCAATCAGCCCCAGCATTTT. This codes for CASSLGTGALNQPQHF.